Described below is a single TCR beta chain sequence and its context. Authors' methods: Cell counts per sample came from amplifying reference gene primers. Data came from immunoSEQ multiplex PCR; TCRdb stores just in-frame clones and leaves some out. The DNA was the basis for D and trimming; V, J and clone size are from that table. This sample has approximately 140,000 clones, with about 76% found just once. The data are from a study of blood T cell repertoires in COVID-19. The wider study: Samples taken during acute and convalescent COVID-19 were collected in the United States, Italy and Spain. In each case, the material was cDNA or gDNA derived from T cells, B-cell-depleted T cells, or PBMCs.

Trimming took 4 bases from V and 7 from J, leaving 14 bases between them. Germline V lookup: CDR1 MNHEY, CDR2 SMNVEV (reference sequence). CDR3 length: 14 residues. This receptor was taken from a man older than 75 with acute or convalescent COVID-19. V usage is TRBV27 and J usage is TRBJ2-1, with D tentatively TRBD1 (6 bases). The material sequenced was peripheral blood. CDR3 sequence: CASSWQGKRNEQFF. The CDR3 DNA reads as TGTGCCAGCAGTTGGCAGGGGAAGAGGAATGAGCAGTTCTTC.